The 21 T cell receptor beta chains below all came from one sample that was sequenced in a study of blood T cell repertoires in COVID-19. The protocol was immunoSEQ multiplex PCR, while the TCRdb copy is restricted to in-frame clones and leaves out a portion. The table records 60,000 to 95,000 clones, around nine tenths of them present only once. The sequencing input was peripheral blood. Every receptor here comes from a human donor in a cohort sampled during active COVID-19.

The rearrangement joins TRBV7-3 to TRBJ2-3, with D unresolved. From germline, CDR1 is SGHTA and CDR2 FQGTGA. This CDR3 is 14 amino acids long. Trimming stripped 1 base from V and 1 base from J, with 6 bases between. CDR3 residues: CASSLMAGTDTQYF. CDR3 bases: TGTGCCAGCAGCTTAATGGCTGGCACAGATACGCAGTATTTT.

This clone appeared once. The gene calls are TRBV6-5 and TRBJ1-1, with D tentatively TRBD1 (6 bases). Trimming stripped 5 bases from V and 1 base from J, with 11 bases between. The CDR3 sequence is 14 residues long. Looked up from germline, CDR1 is MNHEY and CDR2 is SVGAGI. The CDR3 nucleotides read TGTGCCAGCAGTACGGGACACACGAACACTGAAGCTTTCTTT. Its protein is CASSTGHTNTEAFF.

The chain recombines TRBV2 with TRBJ2-3, with TRBD2 matching over 7 bases. Trimming removed 7 bases from V and 2 bases from J; junction bases left unmatched: 12. The CDR3 is 16 amino acids. Germline assignment: CDR1 SNHLY and CDR2 FYNNEI. CDR3 loop: CASTTRGVLNTDTQYF. The CDR3 nucleotides read TGTGCCAGCACCACCCGGGGGGTATTGAACACAGATACGCAGTATTTT.

The gene calls are TRBV9 and TRBJ1-2, with TRBD1 matching 7 bases. The V segment lost 0 bases and the J segment 4 bases; nucleotides outside the gene matches: 6. The CDR3 spans 15 residues. CDR1 and CDR2 from the germline V gene are SGDLS and YYNGEE. The CDR3, as DNA: TGTGCCAGCAGCGTAGATGGACAGGCTCTCTATGGCTACACCTTC. This translates into CASSVDGQALYGYTF.

This chain connects TRBV7-2 to TRBJ2-5; the match to TRBD2 covers 11 bases. From germline, CDR1 is SGHTA and CDR2 FQGNSA. J was trimmed by 3 bases and V by 1 base; bases with no gene match: 10. The CDR3 length is 18 residues. CDR3 loop: CASSLGLLAGANKETQYF. The DNA for the CDR3 is TGTGCCAGCAGCTTAGGGTTACTAGCGGGGGCAAACAAAGAGACCCAGTACTTC.

V is TRBV5-1 and J is TRBJ2-3, with TRBD2 matching 10 bases. CDR3 length: 18 amino acids. In germline, CDR1 is SGHRS, CDR2 YFSETQ. With 0 bases clipped from V and 0 bases from J, the junction kept 7 bases outside the gene matches. The DNA of the CDR3 is TGCGCCAGCAGCTTGGCCCGACTAGCGGGCAGTAGCACAGATACGCAGTATTTT. This translates into CASSLARLAGSSTDTQYF.

This sequence joins TRBV10-3 and TRBJ1-6, with TRBD1 identical over 9 bases. The junction had 6 bases not matched to a gene; V was cut back by 2 bases and J by 10 bases. The CDR3 spans 15 residues. Germline V gene data show CDR1 as ENHRY and CDR2 as SYGVKD. This CDR3 reads CAISERDREDSPLHF. The DNA for the CDR3 is TGTGCCATCAGTGAGAGGGACAGGGAAGACTCACCCCTCCACTTT.

This chain connects TRBV19 to TRBJ1-4, with 7 bases identical to TRBD1. Germline loops: CDR1 LNHDA, CDR2 SQIVND (reference sequence). The CDR3 is made up of 15 amino acids. V was clipped by 5 bases and J by 8 bases; unmatched bases: 11. The CDR3 DNA reads as TGTGCCAGTAGTCCCCTGGACAGGCGGGAAGAAAAACTGTTTTTT. Its translation: CASSPLDRREEKLFF. The variable domain in full, completed from reference TRBV19 and TRBJ1-4, reads DGGITQSPKYLFRKEGQNVTLSCEQNLNHDAMYWYRQDPGQGLRLIYYSQIVNDFQKGDIAEGYSVSREKKESFPLTVTSAQKNPTAFYLCASSPLDRREEKLFFGSGTQLSVL.

This clone was seen only once. The chain recombines TRBV7-9 with TRBJ2-7; D possibly corresponds to TRBD1 (5 bases). V was trimmed by 3 bases and J by 2 bases, leaving 11 bases between them. The CDR3 spans 14 residues. The germline gives CDR1 SEHNR, CDR2 FQNEAQ (reference sequence). In nucleotides, the CDR3 is TGTGCCAGCAGCTTTCCGGGCAGGGCCTACGAGCAGTACTTC. Its protein is CASSFPGRAYEQYF.

V gene TRBV12-3 or TRBV12-4 combines with J gene TRBJ2-3, with TRBD2 identical over 9 bases. Trimming cost V 4 bases and J 6 bases; bases outside gene matches: 2. This CDR3 has 13 amino acids. Written as DNA, the CDR3 is TGTGCCAGCAGTTGGACTAGCGCGGATACGCAGTATTTT. This codes for CASSWTSADTQYF.

Only a few counts were recorded for this clone. The chain joins TRBV14 to TRBJ1-6, with a weak D call TRBD1 (5 bases). Deletions cut 4 bases from V and 4 bases from J, with 8 bases between. This CDR3 is 14 amino acids long. Germline lookup yields CDR1 SGHDN and CDR2 FVKESK. The CDR3 bases are TGTGCCAGCAGCCCCCGGACATATAATTCACCCCTCCACTTT. Amino acids: CASSPRTYNSPLHF.

The rearrangement uses TRBV7-6 and TRBJ1-5, with D perhaps TRBD1 (5 bases). Germline V gene sequence: CDR1 SGHVS, CDR2 FNYEAQ. Trimming took off 2 bases at V and 11 bases at J, with 19 bases between the two ends. The CDR3 length is 15 residues. As DNA, the CDR3 is TGTGCCAGCAGCTTAATAGGGGCAGACCTTGGGACCCAGCATTTT. Translation: CASSLIGADLGTQHF.

The chain joins TRBV18 to TRBJ2-7; 9 bases are shared with TRBD1. This CDR3 is built from 16 residues. CDR1 is KGHSH, CDR2 LQKENI, per germline. Trimming removed 0 bases from V and 3 bases from J; junction bases left unmatched: 6. The CDR3 coding sequence is TGTGCCAGCTCACCACCGGAGGGACAGGGACACTACGAGCAGTACTTC. It translates to CASSPPEGQGHYEQYF.

This clone has a single count. The chain carries TRBV10-1 and TRBJ2-7, with 11 nucleotides matching TRBD1. Germline CDR1 is WNHNN and CDR2 is SYGVQD (reference sequence). The CDR3 contains 13 residues. J lost 5 bases, V lost 5 bases, and 2 bases had no gene match. The CDR3: CASSTGQGDEQYF. DNA for the CDR3: TGCGCCAGCAGTACGGGACAGGGGGACGAGCAGTACTTC.

The CDR3 reads CASSIWLAGKETQYF. The CDR3 nucleotides read TGTGCCAGTAGTATTTGGCTAGCGGGAAAAGAGACCCAGTACTTC. The chain is built from TRBV19 and TRBJ2-5; 9 bases line up with TRBD2. With 3 bases clipped from V and 3 bases from J, the junction kept 5 bases outside the gene matches. The CDR3 has 15 amino acids. The germline CDR1 and CDR2 sequences are LNHDA and SQIVND (reference sequence).

The gene calls are TRBV11-2 and TRBJ1-4; no reliable D call. In germline, CDR1 is SGHAT, CDR2 FQNNGV. The CDR3 loop spans 14 amino acids. V was clipped by 7 bases and J by 4 bases, with 13 bases between them. This chain's CDR3 is CASTLGRVNEKLFF. CDR3 DNA sequence: TGTGCCAGCACCCTAGGCCGTGTTAATGAAAAACTGTTTTTT. Full variable domain (outside the CDR3, taken from reference TRBV11-2 and TRBJ1-4): EAGVAQSPRYKIIEKRQSVAFWCNPISGHATLYWYQQILGQGPKLLIQFQNNGVVDDSQLPKDRFSAERLKGVDSTLKIQPAKLEDSAVYLCASTLGRVNEKLFFGSGTQLSVL.

The chain joins TRBV28 to TRBJ1-5; D is unclear. V gave up 3 bases and J gave up 5 bases, with 14 bases separating them. CDR1 and CDR2 from the germline V gene are MDHEN and SYDVKM. The CDR3 loop spans 15 amino acids. CDR3 region: CASSLGARRHQPQHF. The CDR3 nucleotides are TGTGCCAGCAGTTTGGGCGCACGCCGGCATCAGCCCCAGCATTTT.

The chain is built from TRBV29-1 and TRBJ2-1; perhaps TRBD1 as D (6 bases). Per germline, CDR1 SQVTM and CDR2 ANQGSEA. The CDR3 has 16 amino acids. V lost 7 bases to trimming and J lost 0 bases, with 19 bases between them. The CDR3 nucleotides are TGCAGCGGTCAGGTGCAGGGGATCAGCTCCTACAATGAGCAGTTCTTC. This encodes CSGQVQGISSYNEQFF.

V gene TRBV5-5 combines with J gene TRBJ1-5, with TRBD1 matching over 11 bases. The germline CDR1 and CDR2 sequences are SGHKS and YYEKEE (reference sequence). CDR3 size: 17 residues. Trimming removed 4 bases from V and 4 bases from J; junction bases left unmatched: 10. CDR3 protein: CASSPHWDRGRNQPQHF. CDR3 in DNA: TGTGCCAGCAGCCCGCACTGGGACAGGGGGAGGAATCAGCCCCAGCATTTT. The full variable domain, rest sourced from reference TRBV5-5 and TRBJ1-5, is DAGVTQSPTHLIKTRGQQVTLRCSPISGHKSVSWYQQVLGQGPQFIFQYYEKEERGRGNFPDRFSARQFPNYSSELNVNALLLGDSALYLCASSPHWDRGRNQPQHFGDGTRLSIL.

The V and J genes are TRBV10-3 and TRBJ1-2; TRBD1 agrees at 11 bases. Trimming at V came to 7 bases and at J to 8 bases, leaving 6 bases not matched to a gene. This CDR3 spans 13 amino acids. Looked up from germline, CDR1 is ENHRY and CDR2 is SYGVKD. The CDR3 DNA is TGTGCCATCAAGGGGACAGGGGGTCGGGGCTACACCTTC. Translated: CAIKGTGGRGYTF.

The chain uses TRBV18 and TRBJ1-4; maybe TRBD1 (6 bases). This CDR3 comprises 17 residues. The V and J ends lost 4 bases and 0 bases respectively, with 15 bases between them. CDR1 is KGHSH, CDR2 LQKENI, per germline. The CDR3 DNA follows: TGTGCCAGCTCACAATCGTCGGGGGGCGCAACTAATGAAAAACTGTTTTTT. This sequence encodes CASSQSSGGATNEKLFF.